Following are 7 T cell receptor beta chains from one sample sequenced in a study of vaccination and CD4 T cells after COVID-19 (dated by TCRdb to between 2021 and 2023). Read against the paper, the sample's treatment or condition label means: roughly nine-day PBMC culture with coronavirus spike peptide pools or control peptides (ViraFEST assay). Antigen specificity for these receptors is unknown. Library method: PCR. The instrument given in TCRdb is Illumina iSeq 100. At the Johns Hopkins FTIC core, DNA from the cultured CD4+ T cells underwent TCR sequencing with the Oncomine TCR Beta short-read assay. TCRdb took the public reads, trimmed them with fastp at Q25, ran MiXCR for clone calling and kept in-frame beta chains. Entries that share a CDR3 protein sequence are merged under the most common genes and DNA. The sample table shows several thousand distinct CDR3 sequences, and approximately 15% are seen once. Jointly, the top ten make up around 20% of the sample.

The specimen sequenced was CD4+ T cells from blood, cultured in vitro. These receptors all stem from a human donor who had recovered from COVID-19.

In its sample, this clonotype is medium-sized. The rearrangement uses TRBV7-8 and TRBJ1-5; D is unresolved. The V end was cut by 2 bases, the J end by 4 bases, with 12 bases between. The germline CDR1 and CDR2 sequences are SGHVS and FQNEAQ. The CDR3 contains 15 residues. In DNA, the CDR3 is TGTGCCAGCAGCTTAACGGAGGGTGGGAATCAGCCCCAGCATTTT. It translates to CASSLTEGGNQPQHF.

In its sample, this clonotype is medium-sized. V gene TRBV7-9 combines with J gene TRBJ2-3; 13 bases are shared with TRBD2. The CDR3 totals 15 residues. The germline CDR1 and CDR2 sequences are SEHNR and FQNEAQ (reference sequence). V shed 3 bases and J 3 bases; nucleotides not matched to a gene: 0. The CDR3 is CASSLGLAGTDTQYF. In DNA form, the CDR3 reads TGTGCCAGCAGCTTGGGACTAGCGGGGACAGATACGCAGTATTTT.

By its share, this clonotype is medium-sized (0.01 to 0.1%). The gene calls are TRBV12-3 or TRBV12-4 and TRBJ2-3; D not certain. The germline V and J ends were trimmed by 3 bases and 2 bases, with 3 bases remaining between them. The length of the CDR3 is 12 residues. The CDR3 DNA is TGTGCCAGCAGTTTGGTCACAGATACGCAGTATTTT. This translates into CASSLVTDTQYF.

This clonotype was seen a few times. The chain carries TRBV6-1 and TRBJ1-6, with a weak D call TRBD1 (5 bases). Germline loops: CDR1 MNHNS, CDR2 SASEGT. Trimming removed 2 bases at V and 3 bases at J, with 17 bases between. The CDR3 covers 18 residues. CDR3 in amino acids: CASSEPRETDFYNSPLHF. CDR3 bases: TGTGCCAGCAGTGAACCAAGGGAGACAGATTTCTATAATTCACCCCTCCACTTT.

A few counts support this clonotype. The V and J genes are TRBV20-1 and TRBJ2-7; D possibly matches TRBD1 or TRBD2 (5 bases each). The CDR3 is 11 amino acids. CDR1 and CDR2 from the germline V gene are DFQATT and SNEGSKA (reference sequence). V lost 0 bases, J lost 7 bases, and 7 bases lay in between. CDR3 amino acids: CSAREGVEQYF. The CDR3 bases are TGCAGTGCTAGAGAGGGGGTTGAGCAGTACTTC.

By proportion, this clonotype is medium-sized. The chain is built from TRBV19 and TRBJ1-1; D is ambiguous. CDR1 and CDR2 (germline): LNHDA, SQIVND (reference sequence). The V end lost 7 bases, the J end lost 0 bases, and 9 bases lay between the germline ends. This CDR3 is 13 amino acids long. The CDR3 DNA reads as TGTGCCAGTAAATCGGAAATGAACACTGAAGCTTTCTTT. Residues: CASKSEMNTEAFF.

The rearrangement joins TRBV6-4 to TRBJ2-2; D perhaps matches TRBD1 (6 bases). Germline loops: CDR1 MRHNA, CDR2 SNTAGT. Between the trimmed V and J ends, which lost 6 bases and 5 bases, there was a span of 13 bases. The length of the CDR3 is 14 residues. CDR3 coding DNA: TGTGCCAGCAGCGGGACACCGGGGACCGGGGAGCTGTTTTTT. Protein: CASSGTPGTGELFF.